A selection of T cell receptor beta chains follows, all from one sample in a study of OX40 agonist ivuxolimab in advanced cancers. Produced via immunoSEQ multiplex PCR; TCRdb's table is partial and in-frame only. Of roughly 100,000 clones in the sample, 90% are singletons; the top ten hold around 1.5%. The source was CD4+ or CD8+ T cells sorted from blood, collected in a trial of the OX40 agonist ivuxolimab. The receptor set was obtained from an adult with an advanced solid tumor such as melanoma, head and neck, liver or kidney cancer. Each CDR3 is given with its conserved first and last residue. A D gene is named only where the DNA matches it firmly. The listing skips clone size in some rows; elsewhere it reads once, few, many or a size class.

.,TRBV7-2,TRBD2,TRBJ2-3,CASSSAGDEADTQYF,TGTGCCAGCAGCTCGGCGGGAGACGAGGCAGATACGCAGTATTTT
.,TRBV10-3,TRBD2,TRBJ2-3,CAISSLSGSGTDTQYF,TGTGCCATCAGTTCCCTTAGCGGGAGTGGAACAGATACGCAGTATTTT
once,TRBV5-6,.,TRBJ2-2,CASSLSLTATNTGELFF,TGTGCCAGCAGCTTGTCGTTGACAGCAACGAACACCGGGGAGCTGTTTTTT
.,TRBV7-3,.,TRBJ1-1,CASSIRGGTEAFF,TGTGCCAGCAGCATCAGGGGCGGGACTGAAGCTTTCTTT
.,TRBV7-3,.,TRBJ1-1,CASSQNGRTEAFF,TGTGCCAGCAGCCAAAATGGGAGGACTGAAGCTTTCTTT
.,TRBV6-5,.,TRBJ1-6,CASRLPGPHSPLHF,TGTGCCAGCAGACTGCCGGGACCTCATTCACCCCTCCACTTT
once,TRBV5-6,.,TRBJ1-2,CASTLVGGGYGYTF,TGTGCCAGCACCCTAGTGGGGGGTGGTTATGGCTACACCTTC
.,TRBV6-1,TRBD1,TRBJ1-5,CASSGWTGAHQPQHF,TGTGCCAGCAGTGGATGGACAGGGGCGCATCAGCCCCAGCATTTT
.,TRBV21-1,.,TRBJ1-5,CAILGQGANQPQHF,TGTGCCATCTTGGGGCAGGGAGCCAATCAGCCCCAGCATTTT
.,TRBV11-2,TRBD1,TRBJ2-6,CASSWTGRSGANVLTF,TGTGCCAGCAGCTGGACAGGGCGATCTGGGGCCAACGTCCTGACTTTC
.,TRBV23-1,.,TRBJ2-2,CASSPPGGGSTGELFF,TGCGCCAGCAGTCCCCCTGGTGGAGGCAGCACCGGGGAGCTGTTTTTT
once,TRBV19,.,TRBJ1-5,CASSMMGGQPQHF,TGTGCCAGTAGTATGATGGGGGGCCAGCCCCAGCATTTT
.,TRBV28,TRBD1,TRBJ1-3,CASSSGQGGYTIYF,TGTGCCAGCAGTTCAGGACAGGGTGGTTACACCATATATTTT
.,TRBV6-4,TRBD2,TRBJ2-4,CASSDEAGAVLMDIQYF,TGTGCCAGCAGTGACGAGGCGGGAGCGGTTCTTATGGACATTCAGTACTTC
.,TRBV6-5,.,TRBJ1-1,CASSSSGGFHTEAFF,TGTGCCAGCAGTTCCTCCGGTGGGTTCCACACTGAAGCTTTCTTT
once,TRBV19,.,TRBJ2-1,CASSIGALGNEQFF,TGTGCCAGTAGTATAGGGGCCCTTGGGAATGAGCAGTTCTTC
.,TRBV15,.,TRBJ1-3,CATSRDSVAGNTIYF,TGTGCCACCAGCAGAGATTCAGTGGCCGGAAACACCATATATTTT
.,TRBV28,.,TRBJ1-3,CASRKQGGAGNTIYF,TGTGCCAGCCGAAAACAGGGAGGCGCTGGAAACACCATATATTTT